This TCR beta chain was retrieved from a study of human T cells and chemical hapten exposure. Study information: Patch tests put 0.01% DPC on the upper back, read at 6 days.

Specified time point: patch test 3, about 24 weeks after DPC sensitization. Indicated treatment: therapeutic diphenylcyclopropenone sensitization with weekly scalp DPC. TCRdb re-derived calls from the RACE reads in MiXCR, one entry per CDR3 protein. The data contain 130,000 or so distinct CDR3 sequences, around 11% of them singletons. Note on this clonotype: Relative to the germline gene, one junction end is altered; a read error may explain this.

This CDR3 spans 12 amino acids. Germline lookup yields CDR1 MDHEN and CDR2 SYDVKM. This receptor was taken from a woman in her 50s with alopecia areata. Some clones in this sample may be carry-over from other donors' samples. Sample: whole blood, taken in connection with sensitization to the hapten diphenylcyclopropenone (DPC). The genes are TRBV28 and TRBJ1-5, with unresolved D. CDR3 in DNA: TGTGCCAGCACCCTTAGCGATCAGCCCCAGCATTTT. It is translated as CASTLSDQPQHF.